Listed here are 2 T cell receptor beta chains from one sample, sequenced in a study of T cell repertoires in MIS-A myocarditis. The repertoire was sequenced with immunoSEQ multiplex PCR; TCRdb's copy has only in-frame clones and lacks some. The table has about 11,000 clones, 75% to 85% seen once; the top ten hold 29%. Sequenced material: right ventricle heart tissue obtained at autopsy. The receptor source for this set is a man between 18 and 29 years old with fulminant myocarditis from multisystem inflammatory syndrome in adults (MIS-A) after COVID-19.

The chain links TRBV27 to TRBJ2-3; D is unclear. The CDR3 sequence is 16 residues long. V shed 5 bases and J shed 4 bases, with 19 bases lying between them. Germline-derived CDR1 and CDR2 are MNHEY and SMNVEV (reference sequence). The CDR3 is CASSPRPPPYPDTQYF. As DNA, the CDR3 is TGTGCCAGCAGTCCCCGTCCCCCCCCTTACCCAGATACGCAGTATTTT.

V is TRBV7-2 and J is TRBJ1-3; possible D gene TRBD1, 5 bases. The CDR3 runs to 15 residues. The germline V and J ends were trimmed by 3 bases and 5 bases, with 14 bases remaining between them. Germline-derived CDR1 and CDR2 are SGHTA and FQGNSA. CDR3 coding DNA: TGTGCCAGCAGCTTGCAACCGGACATAAGAAACACCATATATTTT. Residues: CASSLQPDIRNTIYF.